The next 2 T cell receptor beta chains were all read from a single sample in a study of blood T cell repertoires in COVID-19. The repertoire was sequenced with immunoSEQ multiplex PCR; TCRdb's copy has only in-frame clones and lacks some. The sample lists roughly 410,000 clones, about 89% occurring once. Sequencing was carried out using peripheral blood. The receptors derive from a man in his forties or fifties with acute or convalescent COVID-19.

The chain links TRBV27 to TRBJ2-7; 8 bases line up with TRBD2. Germline CDR1 MNHEY, CDR2 SMNVEV (reference sequence). V was pared by 6 bases and J by 5 bases, with 9 bases of the junction left unmatched. The CDR3 runs 14 residues. The CDR3 sequence: CASSRRGALNEQYF. DNA of the CDR3: TGTGCCAGCAGCCGGCGGGGGGCGTTGAACGAGCAGTACTTC.

This clone is a singleton in its sample. Other DNA variants within this sample encode the same CDR3. The rearrangement uses TRBV19 and TRBJ1-5; 8 bases map to TRBD1. The CDR3 sequence is 15 residues long. Germline-derived CDR1 and CDR2 are LNHDA and SQIVND (reference sequence). Trimming removed 3 bases from V and 4 bases from J; junction bases left unmatched: 5. CDR3 coding DNA: TGTGCCAGTAGTATTGGACAGGGTGGGAATCAGCCCCAGCATTTT. Its translation is CASSIGQGGNQPQHF.